This entry lists 13 T cell receptor beta chains sequenced from one sample in a study of STAT5B mutations in CD4+ large granular lymphocyte leukemia. The assay was immunoSEQ multiplex PCR, and TCRdb's table has in-frame clones only and misses some. The data show around 31,000 clones, with roughly 74% seen just once and about 0.95% held by the top ten. The source material was CD4+ T cells from blood buffy coats. The receptors were gathered from a human donor in good health.

In its sample, this clone was seen once. The V gene is TRBV18, the J gene TRBJ1-2; D gene ambiguous. The germline V and J ends were trimmed by 0 bases and 0 bases, with 2 bases remaining between them. The V gene's germline CDR1 is KGHSH and CDR2 LQKENI. The CDR3 covers 13 residues. Here the CDR3 reads CASSPPANYGYTF. The DNA of the CDR3 is TGTGCCAGCTCACCACCAGCTAACTATGGCTACACCTTC. The complete variable domain, with remaining parts taken from reference TRBV18 and TRBJ1-2, reads NAGVMQNPRHLVRRRGQEARLRCSPMKGHSHVYWYRQLPEEGLKFMVYLQKENIIDESGMPKERFSAEFPKEGPSILRIQQVVRGDSAAYFCASSPPANYGYTFGSGTRLTVV.

The rearrangement links TRBV16 to TRBJ2-7; TRBD1 aligns across 10 bases. The CDR3 consists of 14 residues. The V segment lost 2 bases and the J segment 2 bases; nucleotides outside the gene matches: 0. CDR1 and CDR2 (germline): KGHSY, FQNENV. The CDR3 reads CASSQDRGPYEQYF. The CDR3 DNA reads as TGTGCCAGCAGCCAAGACAGGGGGCCCTACGAGCAGTACTTC.

V gene TRBV20-1 combines with J gene TRBJ1-2; D not resolved. The CDR3 runs to 11 residues. Trimming cost V 3 bases and J 9 bases, with 11 bases left between them. Germline V gene lookup returns CDR1 DFQATT and CDR2 SNEGSKA (reference sequence). CDR3 bases: TGCAGTGCTAGTTTAGGGCGTAGCTACACCTTC. Protein sequence: CSASLGRSYTF.

V gene TRBV5-1 combines with J gene TRBJ1-1; D unclear. The germline V and J ends were trimmed by 0 bases and 6 bases, with 15 bases remaining between them. CDR1 and CDR2 from the germline V gene are SGHRS and YFSETQ. The CDR3 extends over 15 amino acids. CDR3 bases: TGCGCCAGCAGCTTGGGCCGGACCTTCGGCGCTGAAGCTTTCTTT. This sequence encodes CASSLGRTFGAEAFF.

The genes are TRBV6-1 and TRBJ1-4, with 7 bases that match TRBD1. The CDR3 covers 15 residues. Germline V gene sequence: CDR1 MNHNS, CDR2 SASEGT. With V trimmed by 4 bases and J by 3 bases, 5 bases remained unmatched. Written as DNA, the CDR3 is TGTGCCAGCAGTGCGGACAGGAGCCCTAATGAAAAACTGTTTTTT. Amino acid sequence: CASSADRSPNEKLFF.

Only one count was recorded for this clone. The chain couples TRBV28 to TRBJ1-4; D is possibly TRBD1 (5 bases). V was cut by 3 bases and J by 4 bases, with 12 bases left in between. The CDR3 has 15 amino acids. Germline V gene lookup returns CDR1 MDHEN and CDR2 SYDVKM. The CDR3, as DNA: TGTGCCAGCAGTTTCCCAGTAGACAGTAATGAAAAACTGTTTTTT. It is translated as CASSFPVDSNEKLFF.

The chain has TRBV19 and TRBJ2-2; perhaps D is TRBD1 or TRBD2 (5 bases each). There are 16 residues in the CDR3. Germline CDR1 is LNHDA and CDR2 is SQIVND (reference sequence). Deletions cut 5 bases from V and 0 bases from J, with 13 bases between. Here the CDR3 DNA reads TGTGCCAGTAGTCCCTGGGACGCCTCGAACACCGGGGAGCTGTTTTTT. Its protein product is CASSPWDASNTGELFF.

J is TRBJ1-6 and V is TRBV6-1, with D unclear. Trimming pared 2 bases from V and 8 bases from J, leaving 7 bases between. The length of the CDR3 is 13 residues. Per germline, CDR1 MNHNS and CDR2 SASEGT. The CDR3 sequence is CASSEQPDSPLHF. CDR3 nucleotide sequence: TGTGCCAGCAGTGAACAGCCAGATTCACCCCTCCACTTT.

The chain carries TRBV10-2 and TRBJ2-5; TRBD1 aligns across 7 bases. This CDR3 has 13 residues. Per germline, CDR1 WSHSY and CDR2 SAAADI. V lost 11 bases to trimming and J lost 3 bases; unmatched junction nucleotides: 9. The CDR3 DNA follows: TGCGCCTTAAAGGGGGCAGGGGAAGAGACCCAGTACTTC. Translation: CALKGAGEETQYF.

The gene calls are TRBV19 and TRBJ1-1; weak D call: TRBD1 (5 bases). The CDR3 runs to 13 residues. Trimming took off 7 bases at V and 5 bases at J, with 14 bases between the two ends. The V gene's germline CDR1 is LNHDA and CDR2 SQIVND (reference sequence). DNA for the CDR3: TGTGCCAGTACTTGGGGTGAGGGGACTGAAGCTTTCTTT. Translated: CASTWGEGTEAFF. Complete variable domain (other parts from reference TRBV19 and TRBJ1-1): DGGITQSPKYLFRKEGQNVTLSCEQNLNHDAMYWYRQDPGQGLRLIYYSQIVNDFQKGDIAEGYSVSREKKESFPLTVTSAQKNPTAFYLCASTWGEGTEAFFGQGTRLTVV.

The chain employs TRBV6-6 and TRBJ2-7; 7 bases align to TRBD1. Germline-derived CDR1 and CDR2 are MNHNY and SVGAGI (reference sequence). The CDR3 contains 14 residues. V trimming: 4 bases; J trimming: 5 bases; junction bases outside the gene matches: 8. DNA of the CDR3: TGTGCCAGCAGTTCGCCTAGGGGGCGCGACGAGCAGTACTTC. It encodes CASSSPRGRDEQYF.

In its sample, this clone was seen once. The V call is TRBV4-1, the J call TRBJ1-2; a possible D gene is TRBD1 (6 bases). The CDR3 is 14 amino acids. The V gene lost 1 base and the J gene lost 8 bases, with 14 bases spanning the gap. In germline, CDR1 is MGHRA, CDR2 YSYEKL. CDR3 nucleotides: TGCGCCAGCAGCCAAGTGGGGGGCGGCGGCGGCTACACCTTC. This gives the protein CASSQVGGGGGYTF.

The chain uses TRBV10-3 and TRBJ2-5; D is unclear. There are 13 residues in the CDR3. V was pared by 0 bases and J by 3 bases, with 5 bases between. Germline loops: CDR1 ENHRY, CDR2 SYGVKD. The CDR3 DNA reads as TGTGCCATCAGTGAGTCGACCGAAGAGACCCAGTACTTC. This gives the protein CAISESTEETQYF.